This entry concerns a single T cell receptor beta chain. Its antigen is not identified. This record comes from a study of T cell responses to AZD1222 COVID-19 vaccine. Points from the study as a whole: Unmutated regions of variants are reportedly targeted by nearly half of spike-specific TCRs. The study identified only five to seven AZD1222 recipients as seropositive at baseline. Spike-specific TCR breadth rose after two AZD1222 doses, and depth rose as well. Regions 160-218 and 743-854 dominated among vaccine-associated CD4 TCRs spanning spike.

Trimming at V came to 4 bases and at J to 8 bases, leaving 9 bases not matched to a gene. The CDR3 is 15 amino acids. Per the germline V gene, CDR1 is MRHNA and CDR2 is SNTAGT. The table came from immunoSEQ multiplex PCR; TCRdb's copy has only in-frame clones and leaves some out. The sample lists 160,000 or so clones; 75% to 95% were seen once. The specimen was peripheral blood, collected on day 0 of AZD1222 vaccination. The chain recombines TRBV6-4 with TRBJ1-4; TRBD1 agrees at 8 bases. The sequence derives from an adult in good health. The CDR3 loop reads CASSVDREGREKLFF. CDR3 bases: TGTGCCAGCAGTGTGGACAGGGAGGGAAGGGAAAAACTGTTTTTT.